Each of the 3 T cell receptor beta chains below was sequenced from the same sample in a study of blood T cell repertoires in COVID-19. The method was immunoSEQ multiplex PCR; TCRdb's version includes in-frame clones alone and lacks a portion of them. The repertoire holds 37,000 or so clones, with about 84% as singletons. Input material: peripheral blood. These TCRs come from a man older than 75 with active or convalescent COVID-19.

J is TRBJ2-1 and V is TRBV5-1, with D perhaps matching TRBD2 (5 bases). CDR1 is SGHRS, CDR2 YFSETQ, per germline. CDR3 length: 12 amino acids. V lost 5 bases, J lost 8 bases, and 11 bases lay in between. CDR3 protein: CASREIGDEQFF. CDR3 in DNA: TGCGCCAGCAGGGAAATCGGGGATGAGCAGTTCTTC.

The chain combines TRBV7-2 with TRBJ2-7; tentative D call: TRBD2 (5 bases). V lost 1 base and J lost 1, with 11 bases in between. The length of the CDR3 is 15 residues. The germline V gene has CDR1 SGHTA and CDR2 FQGNSA. The CDR3 here is CASSLGGFVSYEQYF. CDR3 nucleotide sequence: TGTGCCAGCAGCTTAGGAGGGTTTGTTTCCTACGAGCAGTACTTC.

The V call is TRBV5-6, the J call TRBJ1-2; D remains ambiguous. V was cut by 0 bases and J by 10 bases, with 7 bases left in between. The CDR3 loop spans 11 amino acids. Germline V gene sequence: CDR1 SGHDT, CDR2 YYEEEE. The DNA of the CDR3 is TGTGCCAGCAGCTTGGGACAAGCCTACACCTTC. Translation gives CASSLGQAYTF.